This entry lists 23 T cell receptor beta chains sequenced from one sample in a study of T cells in Graves' hyperthyroidism and ophthalmopathy. The TCR beta CDR3 regions underwent amplification using RNA transcripts as the source. RT-PCR in the first round (using the HTBI primer set) targeted the TCR CDR3. TCRdb analysed the multiplex PCR reads with MiXCR anew, one entry per CDR3 protein. The sample lists fewer than 750,000 distinct CDR3 sequences, 46% seen once, with about 7.8% in the top ten. Sample: peripheral blood or thyroid tissue (not recorded which). The receptors originated from a woman aged 18 to 35 with Graves' hyperthyroidism.

This clonotype was observed at least ten times. This sequence joins TRBV4-2 and TRBJ1-2; D not resolved. From germline, CDR1 is LGHNA and CDR2 YNFKEQ. V was clipped by 2 bases and J by 5 bases, with 21 bases between them. The CDR3 is made up of 17 amino acids. CDR3 in amino acids: CASSQRGTTHLKYGYTF. As DNA, the CDR3 is TGTGCCAGCAGCCAACGTGGCACGACGCACCTCAAATATGGCTACACCTTC.

This clonotype was seen repeatedly, ten times or more. J is TRBJ1-2 and V is TRBV6-5, with D uncertain. Germline values: CDR1 MNHEY, CDR2 SVGAGI. This CDR3 has 14 residues. Trimming shortened V by 2 bases and J by 8 bases, and 15 bases separated the two germline ends. CDR3 nucleotides: TGTGCCAGCAGTTACATGGGCCAGGAGGAGGGCTACACCTTC. Encoded protein: CASSYMGQEEGYTF.

The sample holds many counts of this clonotype. The chain employs TRBV19 and TRBJ1-1; 9 nucleotides line up with TRBD1. This CDR3 is 16 amino acids long. V gave up 4 bases and J gave up 4 bases; unmatched junction bases: 10. Germline CDR1 is LNHDA and CDR2 is SQIVND (reference sequence). The CDR3 spells CASSKTQGALGTEAFF. The CDR3 nucleotides read TGTGCCAGTAGTAAGACACAGGGGGCGTTGGGCACTGAAGCTTTCTTT.

This clonotype was recorded many times. The chain has TRBV18 and TRBJ2-5; D remains ambiguous. This CDR3 has 14 residues. With 3 bases removed from V and 1 base from J, the gap between germline ends came to 9 bases. Germline V lookup: CDR1 KGHSH, CDR2 LQKENI. CDR3 DNA: TGTGCCAGCTCACCCGAAGAGTTCCAAGAGACCCAGTACTTC. It is translated as CASSPEEFQETQYF.

This clonotype has just a few counts. The gene calls are TRBV10-2 and TRBJ2-2; D uncertain. V lost 3 bases, J lost 9 bases, and 11 bases lay in between. The CDR3 sequence is 13 residues long. Germline CDR1 WSHSY, CDR2 SAAADI. The CDR3 DNA reads as TGCGCCAGCAGTGATTTGGGAACTTGGGAGCTGTTTTTT. Translation gives CASSDLGTWELFF.

This clonotype was recorded many times. The rearrangement links TRBV24-1 to TRBJ2-3; no clear D gene. This CDR3 region has 14 residues. V lost 0 bases to trimming and J lost 5 bases, with 8 bases between them. CDR1 is KGHDR and CDR2 is SFDVKD in the germline V gene. The CDR3 loop reads CATSDLHPGDTQYF. CDR3 nucleotide sequence: TGTGCCACCAGTGATTTGCACCCTGGAGATACGCAGTATTTT.

This clonotype was seen many times. The rearrangement links TRBV6-4 to TRBJ1-5, with TRBD1 as a possible D gene (5 bases). V gave up 1 base and J gave up 7 bases, with 11 bases separating them. The CDR3 totals 14 residues. Germline V CDR1 and CDR2: MRHNA, SNTAGT. In nucleotides, the CDR3 is TGTGCCAGCAGTGACTTGGGGGGGGAACAGCCCCAGCATTTT. Translation: CASSDLGGEQPQHF.

Of note for this clonotype: The CDR3 end shows no conserved phenylalanine or tryptophan, and so a read error is likely. It is unclear where the CDR3 begins or ends on the DNA, so no DNA is shown, and the CDR3 is as TCRdb lists it. V gene TRBV29-1 combines with J gene TRBJ1-4; the D call TRBD1 from the table was never checked on the DNA. Germline V gene lookup returns CDR1 SQVTM and CDR2 ANQGSEA. The CDR3 region is 9 residues in length, termini included. CDR3 residues: CSVEERGRL.

The chain links TRBV2 to TRBJ1-2; tentative D call: TRBD1 (5 bases). This CDR3 comprises 11 residues. The V end was cut by 11 bases, the J end by 6 bases, with 13 bases between. Germline V gene data show CDR1 as SNHLY and CDR2 as FYNNEI. CDR3 region: CAAARDDGYTF. Here the CDR3 DNA reads TGTGCCGCGGCCCGGGACGATGGCTACACCTTC.

This clonotype was seen many times. V and J are TRBV7-9 and TRBJ1-6, with TRBD1 as a possible D gene (5 bases). V lost 7 bases to trimming and J lost 6 bases, with 19 bases between them. The V gene's germline CDR1 is SEHNR and CDR2 FQNEAQ (reference sequence). CDR3 size: 16 residues. CDR3 loop: CASNLNGDERNSPLHF. CDR3 coding DNA: TGTGCCAGCAACCTTAATGGGGACGAACGTAATTCACCCCTCCACTTT.

This clonotype came up once. The chain employs TRBV5-1 and TRBJ1-4; D call uncertain. The CDR3 is 17 residues long. Trimming took 3 bases from V and 8 from J, leaving 23 bases between them. Looked up from germline, CDR1 is SGHRS and CDR2 is YFSETQ. The CDR3 here is CASSSGLAGAGGEKLFF. CDR3 sequence (DNA): TGCGCCAGCAGCTCTGGACTAGCGGGAGCGGGAGGAGAAAAACTGTTTTTT.

This clonotype was counted ten times or more. The gene calls are TRBV9 and TRBJ1-5; 7 nucleotides match TRBD1. The CDR3 contains 18 residues. The junction had 12 bases not matched to a gene; V was cut back by 3 bases and J by 0 bases. Germline CDR1 is SGDLS and CDR2 is YYNGEE. The DNA of the CDR3 is TGTGCCAGCAGCGGGGTCCGGGACAGAAGTTATAGCAATCAGCCCCAGCATTTT. Translating it yields CASSGVRDRSYSNQPQHF.

This clonotype occurred a few times. A read error is likely, as this CDR3 ends without the conserved phenylalanine or tryptophan. It is unclear where the CDR3 begins or ends on the DNA, so no DNA is shown, and the CDR3 is as TCRdb lists it. The chain carries TRBV29-1 and TRBJ1-1; the table's TRBD1 call for D was not verified on the DNA. From its first to its last residue, the CDR3 has 10 amino acids. CDR1 and CDR2 (germline): SQVTM, ANQGSEA. Here the CDR3 reads CSVEDLTGFY.

The V gene is TRBV12-3 or TRBV12-4, the J gene TRBJ2-7; TRBD2 matches 11 bases. CDR3 length equals 13 residues. J gave up 6 bases and V 5 bases, and 3 bases lay outside the gene matches. Here the CDR3 reads CASSTSGSIEQYF. DNA of the CDR3: TGTGCCAGCAGTACTAGCGGGAGCATCGAGCAGTACTTC.

This chain uses TRBV19 with TRBJ2-6; D gene unclear. CDR3 length equals 15 residues. Germline V CDR1 and CDR2: LNHDA, SQIVND (reference sequence). Trimming removed 7 bases from V and 0 bases from J, with 10 bases in between. CDR3 bases: TGTGCCAGTACCTGGACGTCCTCTGGGGCCAACGTCCTGACTTTC. It encodes CASTWTSSGANVLTF.

There are many counts of this clonotype. The chain is built from TRBV5-1 and TRBJ1-6, with D possibly TRBD1 on 6 matching bases. Per germline, CDR1 SGHRS and CDR2 YFSETQ. The CDR3 covers 15 residues. V lost 0 bases and J lost 4, with 8 bases in between. DNA for the CDR3: TGCGCCAGCAGCTTGGAGACAGGTTATAATTCACCCCTCCACTTT. This gives the protein CASSLETGYNSPLHF.

This clonotype was detected ten times or more. V and J are TRBV11-2 and TRBJ2-5; D possibly uses TRBD1 or TRBD2 (6 bases each). The CDR3 runs to 15 residues. Germline lookup yields CDR1 SGHAT and CDR2 FQNNGV. Trimming pared 5 bases from V and 3 bases from J, leaving 16 bases between. The CDR3 nucleotides read TGTGCCAGCAGCCCTATATCGGGGGCTAAAGAGACCCAGTACTTC. The encoded protein is CASSPISGAKETQYF.

The table lists this clonotype with a count of one. The junction and the germline gene differ at one end; a read error may be behind it. V gene TRBV12-3 or TRBV12-4 combines with J gene TRBJ1-5, with 9 bases identical to TRBD1. The CDR3 runs to 15 residues. DNA for the CDR3: TGCGCCAGCAGTTCGGGGGACAGGGACCATCAGCCCCAGCATTTT. Protein product: CASSSGDRDHQPQHF.

In its sample, this clonotype was seen many times. The chain is built from TRBV11-2 and TRBJ1-2, with D possibly being TRBD1 (5 bases). V gave up 5 bases and J gave up 6 bases, with 10 bases separating them. In germline, CDR1 is SGHAT, CDR2 FQNNGV. CDR3 size: 12 residues. CDR3 sequence (DNA): TGTGCCAGCAGCCCCGGGACCCATGGCTACACCTTC. This sequence encodes CASSPGTHGYTF.

The rearrangement links TRBV29-1 to TRBJ2-3; D may correspond to TRBD1 or TRBD2 (6 bases each). The CDR3 sequence is 14 residues long. V lost 6 bases to trimming and J lost 5 bases, with 18 bases between them. Per the germline V gene, CDR1 is SQVTM and CDR2 is ANQGSEA. CDR3 region: CSVTRAGEVDTQYF. The CDR3 DNA reads as TGCAGCGTCACTCGGGCAGGGGAGGTAGATACGCAGTATTTT.

This chain connects TRBV5-1 to TRBJ1-2; possibly TRBD1 for D (5 bases). V lost 2 bases and J 1 base, leaving 9 bases between the germline ends. CDR3 size: 14 residues. The germline V gene encodes CDR1 SGHRS and CDR2 YFSETQ. In nucleotides, the CDR3 is TGCGCCAGCAGCTTAGGGGACCGTAACTATGGCTACACCTTC. It codes for CASSLGDRNYGYTF.

V and J are TRBV24-1 and TRBJ2-3; 13 bases agree with TRBD2. The trim removed 4 bases at V and 0 bases at J, leaving 9 bases unmatched. CDR3 length: 19 amino acids. Germline loops: CDR1 KGHDR, CDR2 SFDVKD. Here the CDR3 reads CATSEQARTSGSSTDTQYF. The CDR3 nucleotides read TGTGCCACCAGTGAACAAGCCCGGACTAGCGGGAGTAGCACAGATACGCAGTATTTT.

This clonotype was found many times. The gene calls are TRBV7-2 and TRBJ2-3; the D is unclear. V shed 5 bases and J shed 1 base, with 4 bases lying between them. Germline V lookup: CDR1 SGHTA, CDR2 FQGNSA. The CDR3 runs 12 residues. The CDR3 DNA sequence: TGTGCCAGCAGCCGGGGCACAGATACGCAGTATTTT. It encodes CASSRGTDTQYF.